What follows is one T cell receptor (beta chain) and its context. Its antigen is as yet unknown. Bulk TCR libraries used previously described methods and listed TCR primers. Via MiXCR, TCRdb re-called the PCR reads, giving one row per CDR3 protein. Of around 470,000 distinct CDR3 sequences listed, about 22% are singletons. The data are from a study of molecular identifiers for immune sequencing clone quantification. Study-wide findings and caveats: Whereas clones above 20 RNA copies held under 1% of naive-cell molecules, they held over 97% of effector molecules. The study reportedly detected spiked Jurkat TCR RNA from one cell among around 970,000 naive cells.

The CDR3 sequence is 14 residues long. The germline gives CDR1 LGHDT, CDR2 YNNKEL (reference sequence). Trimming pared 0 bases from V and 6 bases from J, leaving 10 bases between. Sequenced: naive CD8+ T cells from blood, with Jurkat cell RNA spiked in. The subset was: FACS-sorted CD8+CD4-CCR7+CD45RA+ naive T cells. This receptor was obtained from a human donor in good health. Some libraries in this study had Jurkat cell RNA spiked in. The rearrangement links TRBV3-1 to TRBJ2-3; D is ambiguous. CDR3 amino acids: CASSQELLGDTQYF. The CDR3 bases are TGTGCCAGCAGCCAAGAACTACTTGGGGATACGCAGTATTTT.